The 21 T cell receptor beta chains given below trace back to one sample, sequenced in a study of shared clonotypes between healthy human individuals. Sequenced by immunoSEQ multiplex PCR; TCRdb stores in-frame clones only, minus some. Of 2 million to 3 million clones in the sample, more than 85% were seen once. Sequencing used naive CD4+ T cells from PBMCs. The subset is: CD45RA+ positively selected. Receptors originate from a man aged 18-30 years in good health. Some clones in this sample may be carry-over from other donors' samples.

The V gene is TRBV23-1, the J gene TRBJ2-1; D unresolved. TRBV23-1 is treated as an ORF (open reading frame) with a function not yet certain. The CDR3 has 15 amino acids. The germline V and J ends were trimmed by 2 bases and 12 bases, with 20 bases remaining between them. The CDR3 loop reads CASSQESLRRVGQFF. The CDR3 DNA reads TGCGCCAGCAGTCAAGAATCCCTACGTCGGGTGGGGCAGTTCTTC.

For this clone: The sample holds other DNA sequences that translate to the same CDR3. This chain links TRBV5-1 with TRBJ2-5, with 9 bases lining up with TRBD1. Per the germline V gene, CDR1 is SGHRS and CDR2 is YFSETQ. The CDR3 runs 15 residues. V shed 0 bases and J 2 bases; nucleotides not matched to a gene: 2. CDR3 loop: CASSLGDRGQETQYF. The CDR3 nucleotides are TGCGCCAGCAGCTTGGGAGACAGGGGGCAAGAGACCCAGTACTTC. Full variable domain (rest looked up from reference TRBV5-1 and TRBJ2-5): KAGVTQTPRYLIKTRGQQVTLSCSPISGHRSVSWYQQTPGQGLQFLFEYFSETQRNKGNFPGRFSGRQFSNSRSEMNVSTLELGDSALYLCASSLGDRGQETQYFGPGTRLLVL.

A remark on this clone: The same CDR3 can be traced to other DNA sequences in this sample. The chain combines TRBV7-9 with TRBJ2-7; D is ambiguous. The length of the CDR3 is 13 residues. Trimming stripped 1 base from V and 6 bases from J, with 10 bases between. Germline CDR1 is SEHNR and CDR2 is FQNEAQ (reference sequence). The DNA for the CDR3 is TGTGCCAGCAGCTTAGGTTTGGTCGGCGAGCAGTACTTC. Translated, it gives CASSLGLVGEQYF.

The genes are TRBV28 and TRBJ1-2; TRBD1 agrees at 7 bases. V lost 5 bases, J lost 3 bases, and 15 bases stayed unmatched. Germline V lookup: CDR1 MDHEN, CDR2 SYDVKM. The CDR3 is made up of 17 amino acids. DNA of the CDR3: TGTGCCAGCAGTCCTCGAACACTTCCGAGGGGGCACTATGGCTACACCTTC. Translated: CASSPRTLPRGHYGYTF.

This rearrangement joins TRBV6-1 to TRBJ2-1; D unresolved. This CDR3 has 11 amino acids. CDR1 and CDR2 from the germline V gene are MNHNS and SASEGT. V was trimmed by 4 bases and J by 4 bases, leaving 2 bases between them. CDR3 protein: CASSAYNEQFF. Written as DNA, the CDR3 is TGTGCCAGCAGTGCTTACAATGAGCAGTTCTTC.

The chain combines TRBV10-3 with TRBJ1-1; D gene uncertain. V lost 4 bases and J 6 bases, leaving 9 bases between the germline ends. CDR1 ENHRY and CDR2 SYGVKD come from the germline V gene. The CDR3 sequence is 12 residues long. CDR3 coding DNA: TGTGCCATCAGTGGTGGTTTTCCTGAAGCTTTCTTT. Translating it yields CAISGGFPEAFF.

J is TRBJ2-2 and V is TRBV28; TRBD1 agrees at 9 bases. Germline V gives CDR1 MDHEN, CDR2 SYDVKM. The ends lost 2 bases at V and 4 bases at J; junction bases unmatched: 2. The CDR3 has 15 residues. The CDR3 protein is CASSLLTGGTGELFF. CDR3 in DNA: TGTGCCAGCAGTTTACTGACAGGGGGCACCGGGGAGCTGTTTTTT.

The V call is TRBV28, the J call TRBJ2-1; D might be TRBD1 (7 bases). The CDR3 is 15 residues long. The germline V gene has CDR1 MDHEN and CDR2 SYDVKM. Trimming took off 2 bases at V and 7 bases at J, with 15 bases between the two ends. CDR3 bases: TGTGCCAGCAGTTTAAGGGCAGGGGGGAGGAATGAGCAGTTCTTC. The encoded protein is CASSLRAGGRNEQFF.

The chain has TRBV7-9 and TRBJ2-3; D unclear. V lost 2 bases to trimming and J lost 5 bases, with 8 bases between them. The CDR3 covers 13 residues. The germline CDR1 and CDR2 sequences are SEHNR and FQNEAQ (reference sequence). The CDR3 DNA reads TGTGCCAGCAGCTTAAACACGCGAGATACGCAGTATTTT. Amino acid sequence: CASSLNTRDTQYF.

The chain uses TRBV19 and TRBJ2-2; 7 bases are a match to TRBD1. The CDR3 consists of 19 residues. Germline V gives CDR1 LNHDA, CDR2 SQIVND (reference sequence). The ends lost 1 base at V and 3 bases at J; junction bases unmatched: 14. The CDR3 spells CASSIGVRDSLGYTGELFF. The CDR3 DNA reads TGTGCCAGTAGTATAGGTGTCCGGGACAGCCTAGGGTACACCGGGGAGCTGTTTTTT. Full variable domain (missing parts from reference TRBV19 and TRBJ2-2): DGGITQSPKYLFRKEGQNVTLSCEQNLNHDAMYWYRQDPGQGLRLIYYSQIVNDFQKGDIAEGYSVSREKKESFPLTVTSAQKNPTAFYLCASSIGVRDSLGYTGELFFGEGSRLTVL.

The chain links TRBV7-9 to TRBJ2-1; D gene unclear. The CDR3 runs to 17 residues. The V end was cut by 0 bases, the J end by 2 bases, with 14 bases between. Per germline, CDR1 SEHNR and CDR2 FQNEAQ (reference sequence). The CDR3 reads CASSLALGREAYNEQFF. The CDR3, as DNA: TGTGCCAGCAGCTTAGCGTTGGGAAGAGAGGCCTACAATGAGCAGTTCTTC. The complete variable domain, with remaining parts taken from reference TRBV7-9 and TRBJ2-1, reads DTGVSQNPRHKITKRGQNVTFRCDPISEHNRLYWYRQTLGQGPEFLTYFQNEAQLEKSRLLSDRFSAERPKGSFSTLEIQRTEQGDSAMYLCASSLALGREAYNEQFFGPGTRLTVL.

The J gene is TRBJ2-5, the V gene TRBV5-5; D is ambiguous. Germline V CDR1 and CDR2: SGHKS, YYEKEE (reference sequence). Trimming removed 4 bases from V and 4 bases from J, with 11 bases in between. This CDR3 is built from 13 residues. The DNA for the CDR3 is TGTGCCAGCAGCCCGGACCCGGGAGAGACCCAGTACTTC. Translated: CASSPDPGETQYF.

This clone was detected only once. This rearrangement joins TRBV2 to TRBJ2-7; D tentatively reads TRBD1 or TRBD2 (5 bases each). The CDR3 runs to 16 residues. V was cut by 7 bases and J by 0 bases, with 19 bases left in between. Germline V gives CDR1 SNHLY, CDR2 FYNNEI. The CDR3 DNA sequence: TGTGCCAGCACGGGGCGGTCCCAACACAACTCCTACGAGCAGTACTTC. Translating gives CASTGRSQHNSYEQYF.

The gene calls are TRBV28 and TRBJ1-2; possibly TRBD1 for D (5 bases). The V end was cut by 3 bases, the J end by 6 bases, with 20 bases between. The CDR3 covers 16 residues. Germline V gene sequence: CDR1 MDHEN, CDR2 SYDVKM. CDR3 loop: CASSLTASGAADGYTF. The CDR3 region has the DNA TGTGCCAGCAGTTTGACCGCTAGCGGGGCGGCGGATGGCTACACCTTC.

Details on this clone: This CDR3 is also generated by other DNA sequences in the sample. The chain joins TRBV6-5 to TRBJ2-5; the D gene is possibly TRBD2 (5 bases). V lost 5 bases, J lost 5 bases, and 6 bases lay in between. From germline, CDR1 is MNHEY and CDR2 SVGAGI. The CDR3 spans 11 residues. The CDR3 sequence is CASSRGETQYF. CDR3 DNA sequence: TGTGCCAGCAGTAGAGGGGAGACCCAGTACTTC.

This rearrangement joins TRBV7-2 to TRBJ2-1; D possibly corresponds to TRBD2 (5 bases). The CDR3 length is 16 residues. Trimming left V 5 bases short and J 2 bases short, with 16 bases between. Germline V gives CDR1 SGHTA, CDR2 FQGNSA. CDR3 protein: CASSTSTSGPYNEQFF. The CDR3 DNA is TGTGCCAGCAGCACCTCTACGAGCGGACCCTACAATGAGCAGTTCTTC. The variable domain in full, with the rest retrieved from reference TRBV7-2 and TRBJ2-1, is GAGVSQSPSNKVTEKGKDVELRCDPISGHTALYWYRQSLGQGLEFLIYFQGNSAPDKSGLPSDRFSAERTGGSVSTLTIQRTQQEDSAVYLCASSTSTSGPYNEQFFGPGTRLTVL.

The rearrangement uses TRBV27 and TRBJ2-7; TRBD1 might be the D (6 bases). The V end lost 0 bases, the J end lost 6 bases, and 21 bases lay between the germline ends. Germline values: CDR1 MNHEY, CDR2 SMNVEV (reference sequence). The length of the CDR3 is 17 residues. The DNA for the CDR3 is TGTGCCAGCAGTTTATCGAGAGGGGGTGTCCCCCTCTCCGAGCAGTACTTC. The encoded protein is CASSLSRGGVPLSEQYF.

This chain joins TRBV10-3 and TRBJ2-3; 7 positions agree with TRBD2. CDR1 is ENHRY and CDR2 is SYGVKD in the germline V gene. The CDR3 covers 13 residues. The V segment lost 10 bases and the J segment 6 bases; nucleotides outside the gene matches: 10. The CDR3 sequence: CATNSGSWDTQYF. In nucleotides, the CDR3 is TGTGCCACGAATAGCGGGTCCTGGGATACGCAGTATTTT.

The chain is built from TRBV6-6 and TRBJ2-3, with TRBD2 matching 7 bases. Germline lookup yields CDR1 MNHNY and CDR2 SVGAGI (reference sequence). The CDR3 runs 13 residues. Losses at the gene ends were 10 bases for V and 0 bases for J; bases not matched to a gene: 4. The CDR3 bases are TGTGCCACCAAGCGGGGTAGCACAGATACGCAGTATTTT. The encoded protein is CATKRGSTDTQYF.

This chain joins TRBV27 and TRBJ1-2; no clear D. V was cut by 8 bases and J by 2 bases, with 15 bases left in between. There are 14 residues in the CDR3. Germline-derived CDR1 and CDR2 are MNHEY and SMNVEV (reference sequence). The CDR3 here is CASARGPTNYGYTF. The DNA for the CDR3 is TGTGCCAGCGCCCGTGGACCTACAAACTATGGCTACACCTTC.

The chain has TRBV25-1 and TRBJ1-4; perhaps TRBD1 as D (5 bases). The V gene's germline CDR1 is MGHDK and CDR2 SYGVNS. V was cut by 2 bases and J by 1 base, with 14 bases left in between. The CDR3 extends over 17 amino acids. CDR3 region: CASSEQGYRVTNEKLFF. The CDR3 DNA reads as TGTGCCAGCAGTGAACAGGGTTATAGGGTAACTAATGAAAAACTGTTTTTT.